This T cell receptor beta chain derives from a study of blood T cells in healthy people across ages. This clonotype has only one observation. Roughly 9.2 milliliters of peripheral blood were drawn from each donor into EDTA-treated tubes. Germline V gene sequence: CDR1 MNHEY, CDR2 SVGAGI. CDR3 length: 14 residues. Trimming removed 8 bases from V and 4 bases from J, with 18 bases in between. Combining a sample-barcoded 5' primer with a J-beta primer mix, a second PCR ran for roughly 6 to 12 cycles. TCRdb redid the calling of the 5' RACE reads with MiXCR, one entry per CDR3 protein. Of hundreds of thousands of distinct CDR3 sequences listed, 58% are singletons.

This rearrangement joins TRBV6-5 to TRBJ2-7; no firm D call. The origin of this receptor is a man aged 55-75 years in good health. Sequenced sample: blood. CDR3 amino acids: CASARARIGYEQYF. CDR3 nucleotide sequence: TGTGCCAGCGCCCGGGCGCGGATAGGTTACGAGCAGTACTTC.